This T cell receptor beta chain stems from a study of blood T cell repertoires in COVID-19. The CDR3 is made up of 12 amino acids. Germline loops: CDR1 SNHLY, CDR2 FYNNEI. Trimming took 4 bases from V and 8 from J, leaving 8 bases between them. Clones were sequenced by immunoSEQ multiplex PCR, and TCRdb holds only the in-frame ones, with some missing. This sample carries nearly 250,000 clones, around 88% of them seen once, and the ten largest clones take 5% to 7%. The source material was peripheral blood. The clonotype was recovered from a woman at least 80 years old with COVID-19, enrolled during active disease. This chain links TRBV2 with TRBJ1-4, with D unresolved. CDR3 nucleotides: TGTGCCAGCAGTGGGTCTGGCGAAAAACTGTTTTTT. Amino acids: CASSGSGEKLFF.